This TCR beta chain was retrieved from a study of blood T cell repertoires in COVID-19. The protocol was immunoSEQ multiplex PCR, while the TCRdb copy is restricted to in-frame clones and leaves out a portion. Among over 90,000 clones listed, around 87% were seen once. This clone is classed as medium-sized. Germline V lookup: CDR1 SGHAT, CDR2 FQNNGV. Trimming at V came to 8 bases and at J to 4 bases, leaving 4 bases not matched to a gene. CDR3 length: 15 amino acids. This chain connects TRBV11-2 to TRBJ2-3; 15 bases align to TRBD2. The source material was peripheral blood. The TCR sequence derives from a human donor in a cohort sampled during active COVID-19. The CDR3 DNA is TGTGCCAGCGGGACTAGCGGGAGGTATGCAGATACGCAGTATTTT. Translating it yields CASGTSGRYADTQYF.